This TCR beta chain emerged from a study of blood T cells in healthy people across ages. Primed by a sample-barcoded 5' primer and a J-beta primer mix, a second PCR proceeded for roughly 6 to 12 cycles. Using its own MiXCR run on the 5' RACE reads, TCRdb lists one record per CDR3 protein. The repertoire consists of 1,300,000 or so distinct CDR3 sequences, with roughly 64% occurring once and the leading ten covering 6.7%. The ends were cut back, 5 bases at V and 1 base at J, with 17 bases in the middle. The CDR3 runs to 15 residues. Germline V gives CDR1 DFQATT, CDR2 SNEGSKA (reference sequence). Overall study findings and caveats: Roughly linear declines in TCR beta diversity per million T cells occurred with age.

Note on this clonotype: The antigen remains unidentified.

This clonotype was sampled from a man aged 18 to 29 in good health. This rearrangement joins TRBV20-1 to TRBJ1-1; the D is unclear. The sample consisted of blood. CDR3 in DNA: TGCAGTGCTCGGAAAACTACAGTCCCGAACACTGAAGCTTTCTTT. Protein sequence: CSARKTTVPNTEAFF.